This T cell receptor (beta chain) derives from a study of T-cell reconstitution after alpha-beta-depleted transplantation in children (dated by TCRdb to 2015 to 2016). At the level of the whole study: Using TCR repertoire profiling, the study followed T-cell immune reconstitution in a quantitative way in children after TCRalphabeta/CD19-depleted allogeneic hematopoietic cell transplantation.

Details on this clonotype: The antigen it recognizes is unknown. Within one base of it there is no much larger clone, and no base qualities were kept.

The sample's treatment or condition, from its label and the paper: allogeneic hematopoietic cell transplantation with graft depleted of TCRalphabeta T cells and CD19 B cells. The transplant recipients were children given TCRalphabeta/CD19-depleted allogeneic hematopoietic cell grafts. As encoded in the germline V gene, CDR1 is SGHRS while CDR2 is YFSETQ. Between the V and J ends, shortened by 1 base and 1 base respectively, the junction contains 14 bases. Reading from cysteine to phenylalanine, the CDR3 counts 16 amino acids. Only the CDR3 region is kept as DNA, spanning 48 bases read in frame from base 1. The library was generated by PCR. This sample was sequenced with an Illumina HiSeq 2500. To normalize quantification of the TCRbeta repertoire, the TCR libraries were built with molecular barcoding that relied on unique molecular identifiers. The public reads were reanalyzed by TCRdb: fastp trimming at Q25, MiXCR alignment, in-frame beta chains only. Merged by CDR3 protein, the rows form single entries marked with the most common genes and DNA. Here the sample has 700,000 to 950,000 distinct CDR3 sequences; around 15% occur a single time. 5% of the sample comes from the top ten.

Summary of the overall study and its limitations: The apparently early recovery of alphabetaT-cell counts about two months after transplant reportedly depended on only several hundred rapidly expanded clones that came from non-depleted graft cells. The frequencies of hyperexpanded clones fell over the following months, and after one year, T-cell counts and TCRbeta diversity were mostly attributed to newly produced T cells. In some patients, high TCRbeta diversity at day 60 was attributed to recipient T cells and intrathymic progenitors that had survived conditioning.

The rearrangement joined TRBV5-1 to TRBJ2-5; possibly the D gene is TRBD1, per 6 matching bases. The source is a male patient aged 10 to 17 who had a stem cell transplant for acute lymphoblastic leukemia, so the T cells may come from the graft donor. The source was PBMCs, mostly from graft donor cells, collected 360 days after TCRalphabeta/CD19-depleted stem cell transplant. The CDR3 reads as follows: CASSLTGRSTQETQYF. The sequence in DNA is TGCGCCAGCAGCTTGACAGGGAGATCGACCCAAGAGACCCAGTACTTC.